Reported below is one TCR beta chain. One end of the junction fails to match germline, which may point to a read error. These data belong to a study of shared clonotypes between healthy human individuals. The CDR3 runs 20 residues. Per the germline V gene, CDR1 is LGHNA and CDR2 is YNFKEQ. Source study methods: Filtering was not the same, since immunoSEQ gave junction-only sequences without quality scores. Clones were read by immunoSEQ multiplex PCR, and TCRdb kept only the in-frame ones, dropping some. Clone size and the V and J calls come from that table; the DNA yielded D and trimming. The table includes around 440,000 clones, 70% to 80% detected once.

The sequencing sample was made of PBMCs. The chain carries TRBV4-2 and TRBJ2-7; 13 bases match TRBD2. This sequence was found in a middle-aged woman in good health. Some clones in this sample may be carry-over from other donors' samples. In DNA, the CDR3 is TGTGCCAGCAGTCAAGAAATACTAGCGGGAGGGCCGGGGGGGTCCTACGAGCAGTACTTC. Translated: CASSQEILAGGPGGSYEQYF.